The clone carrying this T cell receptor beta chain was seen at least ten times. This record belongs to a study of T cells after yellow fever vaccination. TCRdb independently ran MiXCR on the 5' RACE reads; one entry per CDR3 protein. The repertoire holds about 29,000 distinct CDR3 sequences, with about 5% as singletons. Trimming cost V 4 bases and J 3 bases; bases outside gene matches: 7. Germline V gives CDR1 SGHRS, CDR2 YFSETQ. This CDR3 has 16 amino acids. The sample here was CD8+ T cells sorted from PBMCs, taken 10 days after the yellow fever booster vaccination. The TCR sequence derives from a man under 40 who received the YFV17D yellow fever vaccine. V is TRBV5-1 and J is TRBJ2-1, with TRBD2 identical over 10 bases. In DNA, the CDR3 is TGCGCCAGCAGCCTTCGAGGGACTAGCGTCTACAATGAGCAGTTCTTC. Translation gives CASSLRGTSVYNEQFF.